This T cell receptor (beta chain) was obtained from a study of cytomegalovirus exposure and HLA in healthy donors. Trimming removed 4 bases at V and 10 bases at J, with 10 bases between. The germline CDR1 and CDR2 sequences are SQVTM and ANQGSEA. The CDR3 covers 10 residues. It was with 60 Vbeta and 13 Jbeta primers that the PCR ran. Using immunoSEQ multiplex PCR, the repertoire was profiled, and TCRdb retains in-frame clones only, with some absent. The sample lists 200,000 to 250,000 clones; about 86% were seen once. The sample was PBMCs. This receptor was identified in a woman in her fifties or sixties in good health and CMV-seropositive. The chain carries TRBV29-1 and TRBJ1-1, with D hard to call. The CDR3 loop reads CSVVQRGAFF. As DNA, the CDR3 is TGCAGCGTTGTACAGCGGGGAGCTTTCTTT. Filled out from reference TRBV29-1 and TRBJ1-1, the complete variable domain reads SAVISQKPSRDICQRGTSLTIQCQVDSQVTMMFWYRQQPGQSLTLIATANQGSEATYESGFVIDKFPISRPNLTFSTLTVSNMSPEDSSIYLCSVVQRGAFFGQGTRLTVV.